The entry below gives a single T cell receptor beta chain sequence along with its context. Methods used by the authors: The assay estimated nucleated cells by amplifying reference gene primers. Libraries were prepared by immunoSEQ multiplex PCR; TCRdb keeps only in-frame clonotypes and omits some of them. D and trimming were read from the DNA, whereas the V and J calls and clone size are those reported in that table. The sample includes tens of thousands of clones, less than 85% of them seen just once. The V gene's germline CDR1 is MDHEN and CDR2 SYDVKM. The CDR3 has 17 residues. With 2 bases clipped from V and 6 bases from J, the junction kept 9 bases outside the gene matches. This specimen belongs to a study of blood T cell repertoires in COVID-19. About the study: Sample material is recorded as cDNA or gDNA derived from T cells, B-cell-depleted T cells, or PBMCs.

The material sequenced was peripheral blood. The rearrangement links TRBV28 to TRBJ2-3; 12 bases line up with TRBD2. The TCR was taken from a woman aged 80 or over with active or convalescent COVID-19. The CDR3 nucleotides read TGTGCCAGCAGTTTACGCCTGACTAGCGGGAGAGGGGATACGCAGTATTTT. It specifies CASSLRLTSGRGDTQYF.